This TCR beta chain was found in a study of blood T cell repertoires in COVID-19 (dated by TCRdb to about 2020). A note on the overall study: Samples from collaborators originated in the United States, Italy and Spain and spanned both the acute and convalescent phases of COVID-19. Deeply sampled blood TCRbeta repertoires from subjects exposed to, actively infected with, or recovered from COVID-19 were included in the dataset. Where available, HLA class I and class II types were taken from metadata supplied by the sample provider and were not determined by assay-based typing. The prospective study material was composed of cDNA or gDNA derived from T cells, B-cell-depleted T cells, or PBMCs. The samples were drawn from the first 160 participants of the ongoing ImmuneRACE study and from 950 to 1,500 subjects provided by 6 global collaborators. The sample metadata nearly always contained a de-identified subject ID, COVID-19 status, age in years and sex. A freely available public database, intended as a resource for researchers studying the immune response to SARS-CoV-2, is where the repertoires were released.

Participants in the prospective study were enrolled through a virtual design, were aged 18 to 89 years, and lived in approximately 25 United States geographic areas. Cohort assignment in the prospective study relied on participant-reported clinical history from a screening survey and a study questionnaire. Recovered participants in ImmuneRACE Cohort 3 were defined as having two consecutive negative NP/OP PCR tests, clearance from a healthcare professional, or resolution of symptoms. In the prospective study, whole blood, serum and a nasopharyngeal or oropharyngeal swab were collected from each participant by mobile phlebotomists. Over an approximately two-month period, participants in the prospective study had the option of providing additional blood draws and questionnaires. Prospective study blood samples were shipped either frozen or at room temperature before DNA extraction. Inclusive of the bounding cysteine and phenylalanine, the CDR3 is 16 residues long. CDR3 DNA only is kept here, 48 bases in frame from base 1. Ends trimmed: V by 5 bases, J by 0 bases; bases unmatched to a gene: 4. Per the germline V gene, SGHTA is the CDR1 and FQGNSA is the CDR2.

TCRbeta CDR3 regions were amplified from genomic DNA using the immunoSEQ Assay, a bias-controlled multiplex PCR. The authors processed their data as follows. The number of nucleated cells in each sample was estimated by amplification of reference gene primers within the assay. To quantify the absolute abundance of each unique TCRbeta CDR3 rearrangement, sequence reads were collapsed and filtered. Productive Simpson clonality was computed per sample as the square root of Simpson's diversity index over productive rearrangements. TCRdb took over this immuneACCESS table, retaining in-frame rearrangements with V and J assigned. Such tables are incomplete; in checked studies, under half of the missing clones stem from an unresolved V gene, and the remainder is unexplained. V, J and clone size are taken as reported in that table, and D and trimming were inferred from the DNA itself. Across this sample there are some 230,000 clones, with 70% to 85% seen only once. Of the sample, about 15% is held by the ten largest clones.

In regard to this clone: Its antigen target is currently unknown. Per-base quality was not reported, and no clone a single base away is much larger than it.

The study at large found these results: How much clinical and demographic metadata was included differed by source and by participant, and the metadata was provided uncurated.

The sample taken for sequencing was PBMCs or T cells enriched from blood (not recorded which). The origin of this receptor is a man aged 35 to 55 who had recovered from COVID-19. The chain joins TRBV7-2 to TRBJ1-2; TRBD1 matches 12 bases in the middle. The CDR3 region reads CASSRDRGRTNYGYTF. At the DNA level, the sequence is TGTGCCAGCAGCAGGGACAGGGGGCGAACTAACTATGGCTACACCTTC.